This record looks at one T cell receptor (beta chain) sequence and its context. Its antigen is currently unknown. The entry originates in a study of OX40 agonist ivuxolimab in advanced cancers. This CDR3 contains 15 residues. V trimming: 4 bases; J trimming: 3 bases; junction bases outside the gene matches: 6. Per the germline V gene, CDR1 is SGHRS and CDR2 is YFSETQ. Study-wide results and limits: What antigens the expanded peripheral T cells recognized was never established. Blood T cells, both CD4+ and CD8+, expanded clonally by week 6 at 0.1 to 3.0 mg/kg.

Method: immunoSEQ multiplex PCR; TCRdb's copy keeps in-frame clones and lacks some. The sample records approximately 82,000 clones, around 90% being singletons. The input for sequencing was CD4+ or CD8+ T cells sorted from blood, taken in a trial of the OX40 agonist ivuxolimab. V usage is TRBV5-1 and J usage is TRBJ2-7; 11 positions match TRBD1. The sequence derives from an adult with an advanced solid tumor such as melanoma, head and neck, liver or kidney cancer. Here the CDR3 reads CASSLGTGGLYEQYF. CDR3 sequence (DNA): TGCGCCAGCAGCCTAGGGACAGGGGGTCTCTACGAGCAGTACTTC.